These 30 T cell receptor beta chains originate from one sample sequenced in a study of T cells after yellow fever vaccination. TCRdb fed the 5' RACE reads into MiXCR, producing one record per CDR3 protein. The sample lists 300,000 to 350,000 distinct CDR3 sequences; 4% to 5.5% were seen once. Sequencing was performed on PBMCs, taken 15 days after the yellow fever booster vaccination. These receptors all stem from a man between 18 and 29 years old who received the YFV17D yellow fever vaccine.

This clonotype has only a few counts. This chain links TRBV4-1 with TRBJ2-1; TRBD2 matches 7 bases. J lost 8 bases, V lost 8 bases, and 6 bases had no gene match. This CDR3 spans 12 amino acids. The germline V gene has CDR1 MGHRA and CDR2 YSYEKL. This CDR3 reads CASRGGPDEQFF. DNA of the CDR3: TGCGCCAGCCGCGGGGGACCCGATGAGCAGTTCTTC.

This clonotype was detected only once. It may be a read error: a sequence one base away is much more abundant. The V gene is TRBV11-2, the J gene TRBJ2-7; tentatively, D is TRBD2 (5 bases). The CDR3 totals 13 residues. V was cut by 3 bases and J by 4 bases, with 10 bases left in between. CDR1 SGHAT and CDR2 FQNNGV come from the germline V gene. This CDR3 reads CASSFRGRYEQYF. The DNA for the CDR3 is TGTGCCAGCAGCTTCAGAGGGCGGTACGAGCAGTACTTC. Filled out from reference TRBV11-2 and TRBJ2-7, the complete variable domain reads EAGVAQSPRYKIIEKRQSVAFWCNPISGHATLYWYQQILGQGPKLLIQFQNNGVVDDSQLPKDRFSAERLKGVDSTLKIQPAKLEDSAVYLCASSFRGRYEQYFGPGTRLTVT.

This clonotype was seen a handful of times. The chain recombines TRBV6-4 with TRBJ1-4; no clear D. Trimming stripped 0 bases from V and 0 bases from J, with 8 bases between. CDR1 MRHNA and CDR2 SNTAGT come from the germline V gene. This CDR3 spans 16 amino acids. The CDR3 nucleotides read TGTGCCAGCAGTGACTCGGGTCCTGCAACTAATGAAAAACTGTTTTTT. Translating gives CASSDSGPATNEKLFF.

This clonotype appeared a few times. This chain links TRBV11-3 with TRBJ2-7, with D perhaps assigned TRBD1 or TRBD2 (7 bases each). V was clipped by 3 bases and J by 6 bases, with 18 bases between them. The CDR3 consists of 15 residues. The germline V gene encodes CDR1 SGHNT and CDR2 YENEEA. The CDR3, as DNA: TGTGCCAGCAGCTTGCGGGGGACAGAGGGCCTCGAGCAGTACTTC. Protein sequence: CASSLRGTEGLEQYF. The full variable domain, with the rest looked up from reference TRBV11-3 and TRBJ2-7, is EAGVVQSPRYKIIEKKQPVAFWCNPISGHNTLYWYLQNLGQGPELLIRYENEEAVDDSQLPKDRFSAERLKGVDSTLKIQPAELGDSAVYLCASSLRGTEGLEQYFGPGTRLTVT.

This clonotype was detected many times. This chain connects TRBV7-9 to TRBJ2-1, with 8 bases lining up with TRBD2. This CDR3 has 17 residues. V trimming: 1 base; J trimming: 5 bases; junction bases outside the gene matches: 10. Germline values: CDR1 SEHNR, CDR2 FQNEAQ (reference sequence). DNA of the CDR3: TGTGCCAGCAGCTTAGTGGGCGGGGGGACTACCAACAATGAGCAGTTCTTC. It specifies CASSLVGGGTTNNEQFF.

Ten or more counts support this clonotype. The chain links TRBV27 to TRBJ1-1; 7 nucleotides align to TRBD1. The ends lost 6 bases at V and 3 bases at J; junction bases unmatched: 4. The germline V gene encodes CDR1 MNHEY and CDR2 SMNVEV (reference sequence). This CDR3 has 13 amino acids. CDR3 amino acids: CASSDRVYTEAFF. The DNA for the CDR3 is TGTGCCAGCAGCGACAGGGTATACACTGAAGCTTTCTTT.

This clonotype was counted many times. V is TRBV7-2 and J is TRBJ2-5; D not resolved. V was cut by 5 bases and J by 5 bases, with 9 bases left in between. In germline, CDR1 is SGHTA, CDR2 FQGNSA. The CDR3 is made up of 12 amino acids. The CDR3 sequence: CASSTVGETQYF. The CDR3 DNA follows: TGTGCCAGCAGCACAGTCGGGGAGACCCAGTACTTC.

This clonotype came up many times. The genes are TRBV2 and TRBJ2-5; D perhaps matches TRBD2 (6 bases). The V gene lost 8 bases and the J gene lost 6 bases, with 22 bases spanning the gap. The CDR3 sequence is 15 residues long. The V gene's germline CDR1 is SNHLY and CDR2 FYNNEI. CDR3 DNA: TGTGCCAGCGGGCCAGGGACTCTGTCGGGGAAGACCCAGTACTTC. Its translation: CASGPGTLSGKTQYF.

This clonotype was seen only a few times. The rearrangement joins TRBV4-2 to TRBJ2-3, with 11 nucleotides matching TRBD2. The CDR3 is 16 amino acids. J lost 4 bases, V lost 5 bases, and 8 bases had no gene match. CDR1 is LGHNA, CDR2 YNFKEQ, per germline. The CDR3 region has the DNA TGTGCCAGCAGCGCCCAACTAGCGGGGGCCGCAGATACGCAGTATTTT. It specifies CASSAQLAGAADTQYF.

Concerning this clonotype: One end of the junction varies from germline; a read error may be responsible. The rearrangement joins TRBV20-1 to TRBJ2-1; 8 bases align to TRBD1. Germline V gives CDR1 DFQATT, CDR2 SNEGSKA (reference sequence). The CDR3 runs to 15 residues. In DNA form, the CDR3 reads TGCAGTGCTAGAGATCGGGGACAGGCCTACAATGAGCAGCTCTTC. This translates into CSARDRGQAYNEQLF.

Points on this clonotype: With a much larger clone just one base away, this may be a read error. The chain carries TRBV7-8 and TRBJ2-3, with TRBD2 identical over 8 bases. The CDR3 runs 15 residues. Germline loops: CDR1 SGHVS, CDR2 FQNEAQ. The chain's CDR3 is CASSPERTSTDTLYF. The DNA for the CDR3 is TGTGCCAGCAGCCCCGAACGGACTAGCACAGATACGCTGTATTTT.

This clonotype has only a few counts. The rearrangement uses TRBV5-1 and TRBJ1-2, with D possibly TRBD1 on 5 matching bases. The CDR3 covers 16 residues. Per germline, CDR1 SGHRS and CDR2 YFSETQ. Deletions cut 2 bases from V and 0 bases from J, with 14 bases between. The CDR3 nucleotides read TGCGCCAGCAGCTTAGACTACAGGCCCGCTAACTATGGCTACACCTTC. It codes for CASSLDYRPANYGYTF.

This clonotype was detected only a few times. This chain connects TRBV20-1 to TRBJ1-1; no reliable D call. Trimming stripped 2 bases from V and 0 bases from J, with 7 bases between. The V gene's germline CDR1 is DFQATT and CDR2 SNEGSKA (reference sequence). This CDR3 region has 13 residues. The CDR3 region is CSARPRMNTEAFF. The CDR3 nucleotides read TGCAGTGCTAGACCCAGGATGAACACTGAAGCTTTCTTT.

This clonotype was seen repeatedly, ten times or more. The chain couples TRBV7-9 to TRBJ1-1; D gene unclear. The CDR3 is 15 residues long. Trimming took 1 base from V and 3 from J, leaving 12 bases between them. CDR1 SEHNR and CDR2 FQNEAQ come from the germline V gene (reference sequence). In DNA form, the CDR3 reads TGTGCCAGCAGCTTAGTAGGAAGGGTCCACACTGAAGCTTTCTTT. Encoded protein: CASSLVGRVHTEAFF.

This clonotype was recorded many times. The CDR3 spells CAISESLGLGNMNTEAFF. The DNA for the CDR3 is TGTGCCATCAGTGAGTCGCTCGGACTGGGCAACATGAACACTGAAGCTTTCTTT. V usage is TRBV10-3 and J usage is TRBJ1-1; D remains unclear. This CDR3 is built from 18 residues. Germline V gives CDR1 ENHRY, CDR2 SYGVKD. With 0 bases removed from V and 0 bases from J, the gap between germline ends came to 17 bases.

This clonotype was counted many times. The rearrangement joins TRBV5-5 to TRBJ1-3; the D gene is possibly TRBD1 (5 bases). V was pared by 3 bases and J by 0 bases, with 16 bases between. The CDR3 has 17 residues. Per germline, CDR1 SGHKS and CDR2 YYEKEE (reference sequence). The CDR3 is CASSSGGYLSSGNTIYF. The CDR3 DNA is TGTGCCAGCAGCTCCGGGGGGTACCTCAGCTCTGGAAACACCATATATTTT.

This clonotype was observed a handful of times. The CDR3 sequence is CASSMRHWTEQFF. CDR3 coding DNA: TGTGCCAGTAGTATGAGGCACTGGACTGAGCAGTTCTTC. The V gene is TRBV19, the J gene TRBJ2-1; the D is unclear. Trimming removed 3 bases at V and 9 bases at J, with 12 bases between. The CDR3 has 13 amino acids. The V gene's germline CDR1 is LNHDA and CDR2 SQIVND (reference sequence).

Ten or more counts support this clonotype. The CDR3 bases are TGCGCCAGCAGTGAATGGCGGGGGGGCCCTGAGACCCAGTACTTC. This gives the protein CASSEWRGGPETQYF. The chain couples TRBV10-1 to TRBJ2-5, with 9 bases lining up with TRBD2. Germline V lookup: CDR1 WNHNN, CDR2 SYGVQD (reference sequence). The CDR3 sequence is 15 residues long. Trimming took 3 bases from V and 5 from J; bases not matched to a gene: 7.

This clonotype was observed at least ten times. The chain is built from TRBV10-2 and TRBJ1-5; 10 bases agree with TRBD1. With V trimmed by 3 bases and J by 7 bases, 9 bases remained unmatched. Germline CDR1 reads WSHSY; CDR2 reads SAAADI. The CDR3 is 16 amino acids. CDR3 region: CASSDFPGQGQQPQHF. The CDR3 region has the DNA TGCGCCAGCAGTGACTTTCCGGGACAGGGGCAACAGCCCCAGCATTTT.

This clonotype occurred many times. The chain carries TRBV27 and TRBJ1-5, with D possibly being TRBD1 (5 bases). The germline gives CDR1 MNHEY, CDR2 SMNVEV (reference sequence). The CDR3 contains 14 residues. Trimming removed 5 bases from V and 5 bases from J, with 13 bases in between. The CDR3 loop is CASSTRVPDQPQHF. CDR3 DNA sequence: TGTGCCAGCAGTACCAGGGTTCCCGATCAGCCCCAGCATTTT.

This clonotype was found many times. The chain recombines TRBV5-1 with TRBJ2-5; D tentatively fits TRBD1 or TRBD2 (5 bases each). Germline-derived CDR1 and CDR2 are SGHRS and YFSETQ. This CDR3 region has 14 residues. Trimming took off 4 bases at V and 5 bases at J, with 15 bases between the two ends. CDR3 nucleotides: TGCGCCAGCAGCGGCGCCGGGGCGCAGGAGACCCAGTACTTC. It translates to CASSGAGAQETQYF.

This clonotype was seen only a few times. This rearrangement joins TRBV5-6 to TRBJ1-2, with a possible D match to TRBD1 (6 bases). Trimming took off 4 bases at V and 8 bases at J, with 21 bases between the two ends. The CDR3 extends over 15 amino acids. CDR1 is SGHDT, CDR2 YYEEEE, per germline. The CDR3 DNA reads TGTGCCAGCAGCCGAGGGGGGTCGGGTCTAGGCGGCTACACCTTC. Translated, it gives CASSRGGSGLGGYTF.

This clonotype was recorded many times. The chain is built from TRBV6-6 and TRBJ2-1, with a tentative D call TRBD2 (6 bases). The germline V gene has CDR1 MNHNY and CDR2 SVGAGI (reference sequence). The V and J ends lost 5 bases and 6 bases respectively, with 26 bases between them. There are 18 residues in the CDR3. The CDR3 DNA is TGTGCCAGCAGTCCAGGACCCTTGGCGGGCGGGGTCATCAATGAGCAGTTCTTC. This gives the protein CASSPGPLAGGVINEQFF.

This clonotype was seen more than once but under ten times. The chain carries TRBV28 and TRBJ2-2; unclear D gene. The V end was cut by 0 bases, the J end by 2 bases, with 7 bases between. Germline lookup yields CDR1 MDHEN and CDR2 SYDVKM. The CDR3 loop spans 15 amino acids. The CDR3 protein is CASSLWGKNTGELFF. CDR3 DNA sequence: TGTGCCAGCAGTTTATGGGGGAAAAACACCGGGGAGCTGTTTTTT.

The chain joins TRBV20-1 to TRBJ1-5; TRBD1 is a possible D gene (6 bases). The V gene lost 3 bases and the J gene lost 4 bases, with 16 bases spanning the gap. Germline lookup yields CDR1 DFQATT and CDR2 SNEGSKA (reference sequence). The CDR3 has 15 residues. CDR3 sequence: CSARPIQGDNQPQHF. CDR3 nucleotides: TGCAGTGCTAGGCCGATACAGGGAGATAATCAGCCCCAGCATTTT.

This clonotype has ten or more counts. The gene calls are TRBV4-3 and TRBJ2-1; weak D call: TRBD2 (6 bases). V was clipped by 1 base and J by 7 bases, with 14 bases between them. The CDR3 totals 15 residues. The germline V gene encodes CDR1 LGHNA and CDR2 YSLEER. CDR3 in amino acids: CASSQAGERWNEQFF. CDR3 DNA sequence: TGCGCCAGCAGCCAAGCGGGGGAGAGGTGGAATGAGCAGTTCTTC.

This clonotype was detected many times. The V and J genes are TRBV20-1 and TRBJ2-1; TRBD1 is a possible D gene (6 bases). CDR1 and CDR2 (germline): DFQATT, SNEGSKA (reference sequence). The CDR3 contains 16 residues. Trimming took 3 bases from V and 2 from J, leaving 17 bases between them. DNA for the CDR3: TGCAGTGCTAGTGGGTTTCGACAGGACCCCTACAATGAGCAGTTCTTC. This translates into CSASGFRQDPYNEQFF.

This clonotype was seen more than once but under ten times. This chain links TRBV7-3 with TRBJ2-2; no firm D call. The CDR3 is made up of 14 amino acids. Trimming took 3 bases from V and 1 from J, leaving 6 bases between them. Germline values: CDR1 SGHTA, CDR2 FQGTGA. The DNA for the CDR3 is TGTGCCAGCAGCTTCGAGGAGAACACCGGGGAGCTGTTTTTT. Amino acids: CASSFEENTGELFF.

This clonotype was found many times. V gene TRBV12-3 or TRBV12-4 combines with J gene TRBJ2-3, with unresolved D. The germline V and J ends were trimmed by 8 bases and 0 bases, with 6 bases remaining between them. CDR3 size: 12 residues. CDR3 loop: CASSQSTDTQYF. CDR3 bases: TGTGCCAGCTCTCAAAGCACAGATACGCAGTATTTT.

This clonotype has ten or more counts. The rearrangement links TRBV24-1 to TRBJ2-3, with TRBD1 identical over 8 bases. Germline V lookup: CDR1 KGHDR, CDR2 SFDVKD. V lost 9 bases and J lost 0; bases outside the gene matches: 7. CDR3 length: 15 residues. The CDR3 loop is CATLWTGPSTDTQYF. The CDR3, as DNA: TGTGCCACCCTTTGGACAGGGCCTAGCACAGATACGCAGTATTTT.